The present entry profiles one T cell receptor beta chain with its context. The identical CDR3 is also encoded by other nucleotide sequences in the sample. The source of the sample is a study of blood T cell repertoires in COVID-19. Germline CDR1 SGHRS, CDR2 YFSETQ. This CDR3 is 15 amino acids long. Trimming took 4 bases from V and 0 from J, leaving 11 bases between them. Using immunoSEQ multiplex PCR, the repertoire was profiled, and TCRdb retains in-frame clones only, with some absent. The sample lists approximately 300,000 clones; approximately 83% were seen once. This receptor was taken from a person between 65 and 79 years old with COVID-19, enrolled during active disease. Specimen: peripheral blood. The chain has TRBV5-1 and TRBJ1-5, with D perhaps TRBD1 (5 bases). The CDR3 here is CASSLSGGSNQPQHF. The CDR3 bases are TGCGCCAGCAGCCTCTCCGGGGGTAGCAATCAGCCCCAGCATTTT.